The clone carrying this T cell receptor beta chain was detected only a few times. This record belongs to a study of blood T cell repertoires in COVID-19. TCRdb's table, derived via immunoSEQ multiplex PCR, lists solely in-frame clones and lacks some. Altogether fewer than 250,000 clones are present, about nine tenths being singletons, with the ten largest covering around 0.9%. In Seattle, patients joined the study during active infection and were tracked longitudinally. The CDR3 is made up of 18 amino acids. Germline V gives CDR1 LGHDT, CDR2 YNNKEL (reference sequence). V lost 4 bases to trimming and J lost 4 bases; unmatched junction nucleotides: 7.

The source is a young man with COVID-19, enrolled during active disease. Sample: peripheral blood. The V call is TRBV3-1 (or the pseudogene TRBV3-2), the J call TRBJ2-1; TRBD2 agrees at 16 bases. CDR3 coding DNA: TGTGCCAGCAGCCCGGGACTAGCGGGGGGGCTAGGGTACAATGAGCAGTTCTTC. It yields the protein CASSPGLAGGLGYNEQFF.